One and the same sample provided the 8 T cell receptor beta chains below, sequenced in a study of Graves' ophthalmopathy and Graves' hyperthyroidism (dated by TCRdb to 2016 to 2019). The sequencer listed for this sample is Illumina HiSeq 2000. TCR beta CDR3 regions were amplified from RNA transcripts for repertoire sequencing. The first round was an RT-PCR using HTBI primers with the Qiagen OneStep RT-PCR kit, and this first round was followed by a second-round multiplex PCR, then size selection and purification. TCRdb redid the processing of the public reads, applying fastp at Q25 and MiXCR, and retained in-frame beta chains. Rows with one shared CDR3 protein collapse into an entry with the most common genes and DNA. This sample lists under 200,000 distinct CDR3 sequences; roughly 37% were detected once. The ten largest clones capture around 5.8% of the sample. Sequencing used peripheral blood. The receptors come from a woman in her thirties or forties with Graves' ophthalmopathy. Donor details come from another sample of the same person, matched by shared clones.

This chain links TRBV11-2 with TRBJ2-7; D could derive from TRBD1 or TRBD2 (6 bases each). Trimming took off 1 base at V and 6 bases at J, with 13 bases between the two ends. The CDR3 consists of 14 residues. CDR1 is SGHAT and CDR2 is FQNNGV in the germline V gene. CDR3 DNA sequence: TGTGCCAGCAGCTTAGCCCGGGGGCCAAGCGAGCAGTACTTC. This translates into CASSLARGPSEQYF.

This clonotype was found a few times. The chain recombines TRBV28 with TRBJ1-1; no clear D. V was clipped by 3 bases and J by 1 base, with 6 bases between them. This CDR3 contains 13 residues. The germline V gene has CDR1 MDHEN and CDR2 SYDVKM. CDR3 amino acids: CASSFPANTEAFF. The CDR3 DNA reads as TGTGCCAGCAGTTTCCCCGCGAACACTGAAGCTTTCTTT.

This chain uses TRBV24-1 with TRBJ1-5; TRBD1 aligns across 7 bases. The CDR3 spans 14 residues. Germline lookup yields CDR1 KGHDR and CDR2 SFDVKD. V dropped 7 bases and J dropped 5; count of bases not matched to a gene: 7. The CDR3 sequence is CATSGRGLYQPQHF. The CDR3 nucleotides read TGTGCCACCAGCGGGAGGGGGCTCTATCAGCCCCAGCATTTT.

This clonotype was observed at least ten times. This chain connects TRBV9 to TRBJ1-1; possibly TRBD1 for D (5 bases). Germline V gene sequence: CDR1 SGDLS, CDR2 YYNGEE. The germline V and J ends were trimmed by 0 bases and 2 bases, with 11 bases remaining between them. The CDR3 has 15 residues. The CDR3: CASSVVGGTNTEAFF. The CDR3 DNA reads as TGTGCCAGCAGCGTAGTCGGGGGGACCAACACTGAAGCTTTCTTT.

This clonotype has a count of ten or more. The rearrangement links TRBV28 to TRBJ2-5; TRBD2 agrees at 7 bases. CDR3 length equals 15 residues. Germline trimming cut 7 bases from V and 1 base from J; bases unmatched to any gene: 9. Germline V gene data show CDR1 as MDHEN and CDR2 as SYDVKM. The CDR3 here is CASNGKPGGQETQYF. The CDR3 bases are TGTGCCAGCAACGGCAAACCGGGGGGCCAAGAGACCCAGTACTTC.

This clonotype has just one count. The chain joins TRBV28 to TRBJ1-2; no clear D. This CDR3 contains 12 residues. The germline CDR1 and CDR2 sequences are MDHEN and SYDVKM. Trimming removed 1 base at V and 8 bases at J, with 8 bases between. This chain's CDR3 is CASSLSGQGYTF. CDR3 sequence (DNA): TGTGCCAGCAGTTTATCTGGGCAGGGCTACACCTTC.

The rearrangement links TRBV10-3 to TRBJ1-1, with 10 bases that match TRBD1. The V and J ends lost 5 bases and 2 bases, in that order; junction bases with no gene match: 2. Looked up from germline, CDR1 is ENHRY and CDR2 is SYGVKD. The CDR3 covers 14 residues. The CDR3 bases are TGTGCCATCAGTCGGGACAGGGGAAACACTGAAGCTTTCTTT. Protein sequence: CAISRDRGNTEAFF.

The sample holds many counts of this clonotype. The rearrangement links TRBV14 to TRBJ2-7; TRBD1 is a possible D gene (6 bases). The length of the CDR3 is 15 residues. Between the trimmed V and J ends, which lost 1 base and 6 bases, there was a span of 16 bases. Germline V gives CDR1 SGHDN, CDR2 FVKESK. The CDR3 nucleotides read TGTGCCAGCAGCCAAGTTGTACCAGGGGTCGGCGAGCAGTACTTC. Amino acids: CASSQVVPGVGEQYF.